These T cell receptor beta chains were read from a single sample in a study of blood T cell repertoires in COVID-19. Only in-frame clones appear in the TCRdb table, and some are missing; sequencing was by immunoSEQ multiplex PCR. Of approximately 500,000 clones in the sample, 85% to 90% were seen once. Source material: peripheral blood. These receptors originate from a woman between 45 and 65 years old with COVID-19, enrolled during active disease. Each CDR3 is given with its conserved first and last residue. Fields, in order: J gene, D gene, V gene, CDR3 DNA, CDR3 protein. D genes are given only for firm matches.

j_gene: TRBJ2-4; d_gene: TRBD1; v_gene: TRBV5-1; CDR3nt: TGCGCCAGCAGCTTCGGTCGGGACAGGGAGGACTCCAAAAACATTCAGTACTTC; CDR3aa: CASSFGRDREDSKNIQYF
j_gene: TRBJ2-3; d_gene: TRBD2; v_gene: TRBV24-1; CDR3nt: TGTGCCACCAGTGATGCCCCGGGAGGGAGAGATACGCAGTATTTT; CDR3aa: CATSDAPGGRDTQYF
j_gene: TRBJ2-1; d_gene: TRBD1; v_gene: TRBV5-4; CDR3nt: TGTGCCAGCAGCCAGGACAGGGGGCTACACAATGAGCAGTTCTTC; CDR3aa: CASSQDRGLHNEQFF
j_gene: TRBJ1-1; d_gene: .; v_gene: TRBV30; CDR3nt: TGTGCCTGTTCGCGGGGCGGGGGGAACACTGAAGCTTTCTTT; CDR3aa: CACSRGGGNTEAFF
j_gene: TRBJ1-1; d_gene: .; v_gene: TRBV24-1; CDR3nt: TGTGCCACAAGATCTACAGCAAACACTGAAGCTTTCTTT; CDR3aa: CATRSTANTEAFF
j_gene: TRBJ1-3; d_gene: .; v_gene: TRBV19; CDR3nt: TGTGCCAGTAGTATAGTGAGAGGGTTTCGTTCTGGAAACACCATATATTTT; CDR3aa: CASSIVRGFRSGNTIYF
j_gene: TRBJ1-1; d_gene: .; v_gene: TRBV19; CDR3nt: TGTGCCAGCTCAAGAAAGGGGTTCACTGAAGCTTTCTTT; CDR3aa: CASSRKGFTEAFF
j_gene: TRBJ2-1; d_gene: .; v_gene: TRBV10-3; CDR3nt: TGTGCCATCAGTGAGTCAAAACAGTCTTACAATGAGCAGTTCTTC; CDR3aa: CAISESKQSYNEQFF
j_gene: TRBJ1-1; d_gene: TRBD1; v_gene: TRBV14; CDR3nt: TGTGCCAGCAGCCTTTCTCCGGACAGGCCGAACACTGAAGCTTTCTTT; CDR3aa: CASSLSPDRPNTEAFF
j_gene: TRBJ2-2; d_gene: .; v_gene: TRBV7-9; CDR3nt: TGTGCCAGCAGCTTAGCCGCCCACGGGACCGGGGAGCTGTTTTTT; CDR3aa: CASSLAAHGTGELFF
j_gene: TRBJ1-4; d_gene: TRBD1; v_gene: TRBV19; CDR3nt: TGTGCCAGCGGACGACAGGGAAGGGAGGAAAAACTGTTTTTT; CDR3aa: CASGRQGREEKLFF
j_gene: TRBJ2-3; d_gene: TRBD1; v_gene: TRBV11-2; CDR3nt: TGTGCCAGCAGCTTACTGACAGGGGGAGCAGATACGCAGTATTTT; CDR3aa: CASSLLTGGADTQYF
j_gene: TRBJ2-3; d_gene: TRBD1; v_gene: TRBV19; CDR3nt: TGTGCCAGTAGTGTGACAGGGGGCTGGACAGATACGCAGTATTTT; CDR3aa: CASSVTGGWTDTQYF
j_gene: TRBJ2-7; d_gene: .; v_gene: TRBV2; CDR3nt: TGTGCCAGCAGGAAGGAGGGGATTGGCGAGCAGTACTTC; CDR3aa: CASRKEGIGEQYF
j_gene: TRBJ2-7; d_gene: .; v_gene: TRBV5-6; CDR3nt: TGTGCCAGCAGCTTGGTCTGGCCTAAGGAGGGTTACGAGCAGTACTTC; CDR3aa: CASSLVWPKEGYEQYF